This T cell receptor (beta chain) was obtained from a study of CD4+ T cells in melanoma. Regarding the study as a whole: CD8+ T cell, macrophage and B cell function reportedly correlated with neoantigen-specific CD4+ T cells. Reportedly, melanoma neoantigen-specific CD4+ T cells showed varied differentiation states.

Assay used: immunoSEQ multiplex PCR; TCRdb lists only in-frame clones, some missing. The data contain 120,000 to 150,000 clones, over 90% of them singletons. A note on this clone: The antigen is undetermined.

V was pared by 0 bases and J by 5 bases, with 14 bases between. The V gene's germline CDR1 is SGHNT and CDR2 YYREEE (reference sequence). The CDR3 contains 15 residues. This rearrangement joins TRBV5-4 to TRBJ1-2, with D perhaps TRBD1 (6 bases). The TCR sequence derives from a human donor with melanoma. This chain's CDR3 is CASSLEHREGYGYTF. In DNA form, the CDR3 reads TGTGCCAGCAGCTTGGAACACAGGGAGGGATATGGCTACACCTTC.